The rows below give T cell receptor beta chains drawn from one sample of a study of T cells in Graves' hyperthyroidism and ophthalmopathy. TCRdb reprocessed the multiplex PCR reads via MiXCR and lists one record per CDR3 protein. The sample gives hundreds of thousands of distinct CDR3 sequences, approximately 20% of which show up once; roughly 44% is in the top ten. Sequenced: blood. The receptors come from a man aged 40-55 years with Graves' ophthalmopathy. Both conserved end residues are part of each CDR3. A D gene is named only where the DNA matches it firmly. Clone size is shown for a subset of rows, as once, few, many or a class of expanded clone.

v_call: TRBV11-2; clone_size: many; d_call: .; j_call: TRBJ2-5; cdr3_aa: CASSLVPGVEETQYF; cdr3_nt: TGTGCCAGCAGCTTAGTTCCGGGGGTTGAGGAGACCCAGTACTTC
v_call: TRBV6-5; clone_size: few; d_call: TRBD2; j_call: TRBJ2-1; cdr3_aa: CASSYARTSGRGHEQFF; cdr3_nt: TGTGCCAGCAGTTACGCGAGGACTAGCGGGAGAGGGCATGAGCAGTTCTTC
v_call: TRBV6-1; clone_size: .; d_call: TRBD1; j_call: TRBJ2-7; cdr3_aa: CASSTGQGGWNEQYF; cdr3_nt: TGTGCCAGCAGTACAGGACAGGGCGGGTGGAACGAGCAGTACTTC
v_call: TRBV7-9; clone_size: .; d_call: .; j_call: TRBJ1-1; cdr3_aa: CASSFWLDTEAFF; cdr3_nt: TGTGCCAGCAGCTTCTGGTTGGACACTGAAGCTTTCTTT
v_call: TRBV12-3/TRBV12-4; clone_size: many; d_call: .; j_call: TRBJ1-2; cdr3_aa: CASTPTGSYGYTF; cdr3_nt: TGTGCCAGCACCCCAACAGGGTCCTATGGCTACACCTTC
v_call: TRBV12-3/TRBV12-4; clone_size: few; d_call: TRBD1; j_call: TRBJ1-2; cdr3_aa: CASSPTGEYGYTF; cdr3_nt: TGTGCCAGCAGTCCGACAGGGGAGTATGGCTACACCTTC
v_call: TRBV5-8; clone_size: .; d_call: TRBD1; j_call: TRBJ2-2; cdr3_aa: CASSKTGPGGELFF; cdr3_nt: TGTGCCAGCAGCAAGACAGGGCCGGGCGGGGAGCTGTTTTTT
v_call: TRBV19; clone_size: few; d_call: TRBD2; j_call: TRBJ2-1; cdr3_aa: CASSRWASGYNEQFF; cdr3_nt: TGTGCCAGTAGTAGATGGGCTAGCGGCTACAATGAGCAGTTCTTC
v_call: TRBV3-1; clone_size: many; d_call: TRBD2; j_call: TRBJ2-3; cdr3_aa: CASSQRKASGSTDTQYF; cdr3_nt: TGTGCCAGCAGCCAAAGAAAGGCTAGCGGTAGCACAGATACGCAGTATTTT
v_call: TRBV2; clone_size: .; d_call: .; j_call: TRBJ2-7; cdr3_aa: CASSEGRGQVLYEQYF; cdr3_nt: TGTGCCAGCAGTGAAGGGAGAGGGCAGGTCTTATACGAGCAGTACTTC
v_call: TRBV12-3/TRBV12-4; clone_size: many; d_call: TRBD1; j_call: TRBJ1-6; cdr3_aa: CASSLQTGVNSPLHF; cdr3_nt: TGTGCCAGCAGTCTCCAGACAGGGGTTAATTCACCCCTCCACTTT
v_call: TRBV2; clone_size: few; d_call: .; j_call: TRBJ2-3; cdr3_aa: CASSKNGVDTQYF; cdr3_nt: TGTGCCAGCAGTAAAAACGGGGTAGATACGCAGTATTTT